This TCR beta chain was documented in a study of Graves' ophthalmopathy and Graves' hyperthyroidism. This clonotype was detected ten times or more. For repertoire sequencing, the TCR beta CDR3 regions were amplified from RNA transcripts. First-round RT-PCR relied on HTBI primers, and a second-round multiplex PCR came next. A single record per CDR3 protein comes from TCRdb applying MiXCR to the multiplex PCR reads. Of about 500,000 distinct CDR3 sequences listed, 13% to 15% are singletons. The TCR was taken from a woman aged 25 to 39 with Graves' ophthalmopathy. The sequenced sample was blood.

As DNA, the CDR3 is TGTGCCAGCACCCCGACAGGCCCGGGCACTGAAGCTTTCTTT. Residues: CASTPTGPGTEAFF. V gene TRBV6-1 combines with J gene TRBJ1-1; D is perhaps TRBD1 (6 bases). Germline loops: CDR1 MNHNS, CDR2 SASEGT. The CDR3 runs to 14 residues. The V and J ends lost 7 bases and 4 bases respectively, with 16 bases between them.